The 3 T cell receptor beta chains reported below all come from one sample, sequenced in a study of T cell repertoires in ileal Crohn's disease. Time point of the sample: neoterminal ileum biopsy at postoperative endoscopy, about 6 months after surgery. Sequencing used immunoSEQ multiplex PCR; TCRdb keeps in-frame clones, though not all of them. The sample has roughly 17,000 clones, 72% seen once. Specimen: ileal tissue. The receptors originated from an adult with Crohn's disease.

The chain employs TRBV4-1 and TRBJ2-1, with 8 nucleotides matching TRBD2. V lost 0 bases to trimming and J lost 7 bases; unmatched junction nucleotides: 11. CDR1 MGHRA and CDR2 YSYEKL come from the germline V gene. This CDR3 has 17 residues. DNA for the CDR3: TGCGCCAGCAGCCAAGACGTAGCGGGAAGATACATAAATGAGCAGTTCTTC. Its translation is CASSQDVAGRYINEQFF.

This clone appeared a few times. This chain connects TRBV20-1 to TRBJ1-2, with 7 bases matching TRBD1. CDR1 is DFQATT, CDR2 SNEGSKA, per germline (reference sequence). V lost 6 bases and J lost 8; bases outside the gene matches: 6. The CDR3 is 11 residues long. CDR3 loop: CSAPTGSGYTF. The DNA for the CDR3 is TGCAGTGCCCCGACAGGGTCCGGCTACACCTTC.

This chain connects TRBV5-1 to TRBJ2-2; tentative D call: TRBD1 (6 bases). The CDR3 is made up of 14 amino acids. Per the germline V gene, CDR1 is SGHRS and CDR2 is YFSETQ. Trimming removed 2 bases at V and 6 bases at J, with 11 bases between. This CDR3 is CASSLQGRAGELFF. CDR3 coding DNA: TGCGCCAGCAGCTTACAGGGTAGGGCCGGGGAGCTGTTTTTT.